Each of the 14 T cell receptor beta chains below was sequenced from the same sample in a study of blood T cell repertoires in COVID-19. The table came from immunoSEQ multiplex PCR; TCRdb's copy has only in-frame clones and leaves some out. The table lists 150,000 to 200,000 clones, over 75% of them singletons. Sequencing was carried out using peripheral blood. The receptors come from a man between 65 and 79 years old who had recovered from COVID-19.

The chain has TRBV3-1 (or the pseudogene TRBV3-2) and TRBJ1-1, with TRBD1 identical over 10 bases. This CDR3 contains 18 residues. CDR1 LGHDT and CDR2 YNNKEL come from the germline V gene (reference sequence). After removal of 4 bases from V and 6 bases from J, the junction contained 17 bases not matched to a gene. CDR3 sequence: CASSPRQGAGTSGPEAFF. CDR3 DNA sequence: TGTGCCAGCAGCCCCCGACAGGGGGCAGGTACAAGCGGACCTGAAGCTTTCTTT.

The chain is built from TRBV3-1 (or the pseudogene TRBV3-2) and TRBJ1-4; 7 nucleotides agree with TRBD1. CDR3 length: 15 residues. From germline, CDR1 is LGHDT and CDR2 YNNKEL (reference sequence). V was clipped by 4 bases and J by 5 bases; unmatched bases: 7. This CDR3 is CASSLGTVLNEKLFF. CDR3 coding DNA: TGTGCCAGCAGCCTCGGGACAGTCTTGAATGAAAAACTGTTTTTT.

The CDR3 loop is CASSQGGASFGAETQYF. The CDR3 coding sequence is TGTGCCAGCAGCCAAGGGGGCGCCTCGTTTGGTGCAGAGACCCAGTACTTC. The chain combines TRBV3-1 (or the pseudogene TRBV3-2) with TRBJ2-5, with a possible D match to TRBD1 (5 bases). With 1 base removed from V and 4 bases from J, the gap between germline ends came to 19 bases. The length of the CDR3 is 17 residues. In germline, CDR1 is LGHDT, CDR2 YNNKEL (reference sequence).

V gene TRBV14 combines with J gene TRBJ1-3, with a possible D match to TRBD1 (5 bases). CDR1 SGHDN and CDR2 FVKESK come from the germline V gene. CDR3 length: 15 amino acids. V was pared by 4 bases and J by 2 bases, with 12 bases between. DNA of the CDR3: TGTGCCAGCAGCCCGAAAGGAGGGGCTGGAAACACCATATATTTT. Protein: CASSPKGGAGNTIYF.

V is TRBV9 and J is TRBJ2-2; TRBD1 agrees at 8 bases. The germline V gene has CDR1 SGDLS and CDR2 YYNGEE. Trimming cost V 2 bases and J 3 bases; bases outside gene matches: 6. The CDR3 is 16 amino acids. The CDR3 coding sequence is TGTGCCAGCAGCGTCCAGGGGGCCCCCGACACCGGGGAGCTGTTTTTT. This translates into CASSVQGAPDTGELFF.

V gene TRBV7-2 combines with J gene TRBJ1-3; the D is unclear. There are 15 residues in the CDR3. V was cut by 2 bases and J by 0 bases, with 8 bases left in between. Germline values: CDR1 SGHTA, CDR2 FQGNSA. The CDR3 spells CASSLQVSSGNTIYF. For the CDR3, the DNA is TGTGCCAGCAGCTTACAGGTGTCCTCTGGAAACACCATATATTTT.

This clone was seen more than once but under ten times. V usage is TRBV27 and J usage is TRBJ1-2, with a possible D match to TRBD1 (6 bases). V dropped 5 bases and J dropped 0 bases, with 13 bases sitting between them. The CDR3 runs to 15 residues. In germline, CDR1 is MNHEY, CDR2 SMNVEV (reference sequence). CDR3: CASSEQGGANYGYTF. In DNA, the CDR3 is TGTGCCAGCAGTGAACAGGGTGGAGCTAACTATGGCTACACCTTC.

This clone has ten or more counts. V gene TRBV9 combines with J gene TRBJ2-5; TRBD1 aligns across 11 bases. Germline V gene data show CDR1 as SGDLS and CDR2 as YYNGEE. V shed 4 bases and J 2 bases; nucleotides not matched to a gene: 7. The CDR3 contains 16 residues. CDR3 nucleotide sequence: TGTGCCAGCAGCTTAGGACAGGGGGCTGGACAAGAGACCCAGTACTTC. Translation gives CASSLGQGAGQETQYF.

The count of this clone is one. V gene TRBV23-1 combines with J gene TRBJ2-7; maybe TRBD2 (6 bases). TRBV23-1 is given ORF status, its function remaining uncertain. CDR3 length: 13 residues. The V gene lost 7 bases and the J gene lost 0 bases, with 10 bases spanning the gap. The CDR3 spells CASTSDLSYEQYF. The CDR3, as DNA: TGCGCCAGCACTAGCGACCTCTCCTACGAGCAGTACTTC.

V gene TRBV15 combines with J gene TRBJ1-5; D possibly corresponds to TRBD1 (5 bases). Between the trimmed V and J ends, which lost 1 base and 7 bases, there was a span of 11 bases. The CDR3 is made up of 14 amino acids. CDR1 is LNHNV and CDR2 is YYDKDF in the germline V gene (reference sequence). The CDR3 bases are TGTGCCACCAGCAGAGGCGGGGCCCTCCAGCCCCAGCATTTT. Amino acids: CATSRGGALQPQHF.

The table lists this clone with a count of one. The chain recombines TRBV3-1 (or the pseudogene TRBV3-2) with TRBJ2-2; D call uncertain. Germline V gene lookup returns CDR1 LGHDT and CDR2 YNNKEL (reference sequence). Trimming stripped 0 bases from V and 3 bases from J, with 8 bases between. CDR3 length: 15 residues. CDR3 in amino acids: CASSQDWSDTGELFF. The CDR3, as DNA: TGTGCCAGCAGCCAAGATTGGTCAGACACCGGGGAGCTGTTTTTT.

CDR3 DNA sequence: TGCGCCAGCAGCTTGGATGGCACAAGTCAGCCCCAGCATTTT. It encodes CASSLDGTSQPQHF. The V gene is TRBV5-1, the J gene TRBJ1-5, with unresolved D. This CDR3 has 14 amino acids. Trimming took 0 bases from V and 6 from J, leaving 10 bases between them. Germline V gene sequence: CDR1 SGHRS, CDR2 YFSETQ.

The chain employs TRBV27 and TRBJ1-4, with D perhaps matching TRBD1 (6 bases). This CDR3 comprises 14 residues. CDR1 and CDR2 from the germline V gene are MNHEY and SMNVEV (reference sequence). Deletions cut 3 bases from V and 2 bases from J, with 7 bases between. CDR3 bases: TGTGCCAGCAGTTTTAGGGGGACTAATGAAAAACTGTTTTTT. It specifies CASSFRGTNEKLFF.

The chain couples TRBV2 to TRBJ1-3; D gene ambiguous. Trimming shortened V by 8 bases and J by 0 bases, and 11 bases separated the two germline ends. The CDR3 consists of 14 residues. From germline, CDR1 is SNHLY and CDR2 FYNNEI. As DNA, the CDR3 is TGTGCCAGCGAAGGAGGGCGCTCTGGAAACACCATATATTTT. It translates to CASEGGRSGNTIYF.